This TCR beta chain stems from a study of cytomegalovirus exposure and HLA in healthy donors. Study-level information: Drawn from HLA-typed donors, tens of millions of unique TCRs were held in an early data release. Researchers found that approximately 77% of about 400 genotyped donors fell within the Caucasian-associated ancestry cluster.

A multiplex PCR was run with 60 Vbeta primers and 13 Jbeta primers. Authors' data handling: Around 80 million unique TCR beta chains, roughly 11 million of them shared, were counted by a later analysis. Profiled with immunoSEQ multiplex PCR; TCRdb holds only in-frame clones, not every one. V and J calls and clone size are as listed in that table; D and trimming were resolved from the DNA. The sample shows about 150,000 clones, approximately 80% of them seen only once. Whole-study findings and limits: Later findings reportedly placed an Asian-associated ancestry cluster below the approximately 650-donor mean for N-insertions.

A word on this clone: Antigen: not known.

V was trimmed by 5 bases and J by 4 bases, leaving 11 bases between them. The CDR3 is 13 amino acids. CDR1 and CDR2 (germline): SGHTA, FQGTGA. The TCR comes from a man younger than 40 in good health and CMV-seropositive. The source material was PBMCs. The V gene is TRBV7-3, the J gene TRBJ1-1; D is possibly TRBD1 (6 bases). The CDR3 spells CASSHGGATEAFF. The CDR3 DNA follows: TGTGCCAGCAGCCACGGGGGGGCCACTGAAGCTTTCTTT. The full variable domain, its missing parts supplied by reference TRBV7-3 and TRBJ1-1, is GAGVSQTPSNKVTEKGKYVELRCDPISGHTALYWYRQSLGQGPEFLIYFQGTGAADDSGLPNDRFFAVRPEGSVSTLKIQRTERGDSAVYLCASSHGGATEAFFGQGTRLTVV.